The 21 T cell receptor beta chains below come from one sample, sequenced in a study of blood T cells in healthy people across ages. With a J-beta primer mix and a sample-barcoded 5' primer, a second PCR ran 7 to 11 cycles. TCRdb analysed the 5' RACE reads with MiXCR anew, one entry per CDR3 protein. The sample has about 780,000 distinct CDR3 sequences, approximately 24% seen once. These data also featured in a second study, about T cells of mothers and their children.

The sequencing input was blood. The receptor set was obtained from a boy younger than 18 in good health.

This clonotype has just a few counts. This chain uses TRBV5-1 with TRBJ1-4; tentatively, D is TRBD1 (5 bases). Germline V gene lookup returns CDR1 SGHRS and CDR2 YFSETQ. The CDR3 is made up of 14 amino acids. Trimming removed 3 bases at V and 4 bases at J, with 10 bases between. The CDR3 DNA sequence: TGCGCCAGCAGCTCAGGGACCTTTAATGAAAAACTGTTTTTT. Translated: CASSSGTFNEKLFF.

The table lists this clonotype with a few counts. The chain links TRBV30 to TRBJ2-3, with 9 bases lining up with TRBD2. The CDR3 runs to 16 residues. V shed 2 bases and J 2 bases; nucleotides not matched to a gene: 8. Germline V gene sequence: CDR1 GTSNPN, CDR2 SVGIG (reference sequence). As DNA, the CDR3 is TGTGCCTGGAGTCTCGGGACTAGCTCTACCACAGATACGCAGTATTTT. This sequence encodes CAWSLGTSSTTDTQYF.

This clonotype has only one observation. V and J are TRBV12-3 or TRBV12-4 and TRBJ2-7; 7 bases agree with TRBD2. V shed 4 bases and J 8 bases; nucleotides not matched to a gene: 2. CDR3 size: 11 residues. Here the CDR3 DNA reads TGTGCCAGCAGTTCTGGGACTAAGCAGTACTTC. Translated: CASSSGTKQYF.

This clonotype turned up a few times. V usage is TRBV29-1 and J usage is TRBJ2-1; the match to TRBD2 covers 7 bases. After removal of 3 bases from V and 3 bases from J, the junction contained 8 bases not matched to a gene. Germline assignment: CDR1 SQVTM and CDR2 ANQGSEA. The CDR3 is 15 residues long. This CDR3 reads CSVEGERGRYNEQFF. The CDR3, as DNA: TGCAGCGTTGAGGGGGAGCGGGGCCGCTACAATGAGCAGTTCTTC.

The gene calls are TRBV19 and TRBJ1-4, with a tentative D call TRBD1 (5 bases). Germline loops: CDR1 LNHDA, CDR2 SQIVND (reference sequence). Trimming took off 5 bases at V and 5 bases at J, with 18 bases between the two ends. The CDR3 length is 16 residues. Here the CDR3 reads CASSSPGTGANEKLFF. The CDR3 DNA is TGTGCCAGTAGTTCTCCAGGGACCGGGGCCAATGAAAAACTGTTTTTT.

The chain employs TRBV25-1 and TRBJ1-5; D is unresolved. CDR3 length: 13 residues. Germline CDR1 MGHDK, CDR2 SYGVNS. CDR3 DNA: TGTGTCCCCCAGCTCCACAGCAATCAGCCCCAGCATTTT. The encoded protein is CVPQLHSNQPQHF.

This chain connects TRBV2 to TRBJ1-5; 7 bases are a match to TRBD1. Losses at the gene ends were 1 base for V and 7 bases for J; bases not matched to a gene: 4. Germline CDR1 and CDR2: SNHLY and FYNNEI. CDR3 size: 14 residues. CDR3 loop: CASSEVDREQPQHF. In DNA form, the CDR3 reads TGTGCCAGCAGTGAAGTCGACAGGGAACAGCCCCAGCATTTT.

Here the CDR3 DNA reads TGTGCCAGCAGCCGCGACAGGGGTAAGGCCCAGTACTTC. It encodes CASSRDRGKAQYF. The chain joins TRBV11-2 to TRBJ2-5, with 8 bases aligning to TRBD1. The J segment lost 9 bases and the V segment lost 5 bases, leaving 8 bases of the junction unmatched. Germline V gene data show CDR1 as SGHAT and CDR2 as FQNNGV. The CDR3 runs to 13 residues.

The V call is TRBV11-2, the J call TRBJ1-5; D gene unclear. The CDR3 length is 15 residues. Trimming took 0 bases from V and 5 from J, leaving 11 bases between them. Germline V gives CDR1 SGHAT, CDR2 FQNNGV. CDR3 residues: CASSLDQTAYQPQHF. In DNA form, the CDR3 reads TGTGCCAGCAGCTTAGATCAAACAGCTTATCAGCCCCAGCATTTT.

The J gene is TRBJ1-6, the V gene TRBV12-3 or TRBV12-4; D is possibly TRBD1 (6 bases). V lost 7 bases and J lost 8, with 12 bases in between. The CDR3 has 13 amino acids. CDR3 protein: CASKRQEDSPLHF. The CDR3 DNA reads as TGTGCCAGCAAGCGACAGGAGGATTCACCCCTCCACTTT.

This clonotype has only a few counts. The chain links TRBV5-1 to TRBJ2-3; D remains ambiguous. The germline CDR1 and CDR2 sequences are SGHRS and YFSETQ. Trimming cost V 7 bases and J 0 bases, with 12 bases left between them. The CDR3 extends over 14 amino acids. CDR3 bases: TGCGCCAGCGGAATCACGGCCAGCACAGATACGCAGTATTTT. Translating gives CASGITASTDTQYF.

The genes are TRBV12-3 or TRBV12-4 and TRBJ1-5, with 8 bases fitting TRBD1. Trimming cost V 5 bases and J 5 bases; bases outside gene matches: 5. The CDR3 is made up of 14 amino acids. The CDR3 sequence: CASSNTGGDQPQHF. In nucleotides, the CDR3 is TGTGCCAGCAGTAATACAGGGGGGGATCAGCCCCAGCATTTT.

This clonotype was counted between two and nine times. This chain uses TRBV21-1 with TRBJ2-5; whether TRBD2, the table's D call, matches the DNA was not checked. The J call could be wrong; TRBJ2-7 is a better fit for the DNA end. TRBV21-1 is termed a pseudogene. The CDR3 is 16 amino acids. In nucleotides, the CDR3 is TGTGCCAGCAGCAAAACCACTAGCGGGGGTGCCTACGAGCAGTACTTC. This sequence encodes CASSKTTSGGAYEQYF.

The CDR3 sequence is CASSNGTAFSSSYNEQFF. The CDR3 coding sequence is TGCGCCAGCAGCAACGGGACAGCCTTCTCGAGCTCCTACAATGAGCAGTTCTTC. This chain connects TRBV5-1 to TRBJ2-1; 7 bases are shared with TRBD1. V shed 4 bases, J shed 0 bases, and the junction held 13 bases outside the gene matches. This CDR3 is 18 amino acids long. Germline CDR1 reads SGHRS; CDR2 reads YFSETQ.

V and J are TRBV10-3 and TRBJ2-1; 8 bases align to TRBD2. Per germline, CDR1 ENHRY and CDR2 SYGVKD. This CDR3 has 17 amino acids. V lost 0 bases to trimming and J lost 8 bases; unmatched junction nucleotides: 12. In nucleotides, the CDR3 is TGTGCCATCAGTGAGTCGACCTCCAGCGGGGGTTACGATGAGCAGTTCTTC. It is translated as CAISESTSSGGYDEQFF.

The chain recombines TRBV27 with TRBJ2-5, with 9 bases matching TRBD1. The J call is uncertain, as TRBJ2-7 better fits the DNA end. Germline V gives CDR1 MNHEY, CDR2 SMNVEV (reference sequence). The CDR3 has 15 residues. In DNA form, the CDR3 reads TGTGCCAGCAGTTCCGCCGGGACAGGGTCCAACGAGCAGTACTTC. Protein sequence: CASSSAGTGSNEQYF.

This clonotype came up a few times. The rearrangement uses TRBV5-1 and TRBJ2-7; 11 nucleotides match TRBD2. This CDR3 comprises 17 residues. Germline CDR1 reads SGHRS; CDR2 reads YFSETQ. V lost 0 bases to trimming and J lost 2 bases; unmatched junction nucleotides: 7. CDR3 DNA sequence: TGCGCCAGCAGCTTGGCCCCTAGCGGGGGGCTCCCCTACGAGCAGTACTTC. It codes for CASSLAPSGGLPYEQYF.

At least ten counts were recorded for this clonotype. The V gene is TRBV5-1, the J gene TRBJ2-2, with 11 bases fitting TRBD2. The CDR3 has 16 amino acids. The V gene end was trimmed by 2 bases and the J gene end by 3 bases; junction bases not matched to a gene: 3. The germline V gene encodes CDR1 SGHRS and CDR2 YFSETQ. The CDR3 is CASSFSGGDDTGELFF. CDR3 nucleotide sequence: TGCGCCAGCAGCTTTAGCGGGGGGGACGACACCGGGGAGCTGTTTTTT.

This clonotype was counted only a few times. The CDR3 reads CASSQEARVGEQFF. The CDR3 DNA follows: TGTGCCAGCAGCCAAGAAGCCAGGGTTGGGGAGCAGTTCTTC. J is TRBJ2-1 and V is TRBV4-2; tentatively, D is TRBD1 (5 bases). The CDR3 is made up of 14 amino acids. V lost 0 bases and J 10 bases, leaving 13 bases between the germline ends. The V gene's germline CDR1 is LGHNA and CDR2 YNFKEQ.

This clonotype was seen only a few times. This rearrangement joins TRBV12-3 or TRBV12-4 to TRBJ2-7; 8 nucleotides match TRBD1. The CDR3 runs to 13 residues. Trimming cost V 8 bases and J 7 bases; bases outside gene matches: 10. CDR3 nucleotides: TGTGCCAGCCGCGGACAGGGAAGGGGGGAGCAGTACTTC. Encoded protein: CASRGQGRGEQYF.

This clonotype was detected only a few times. V gene TRBV29-1 combines with J gene TRBJ2-5, with D uncertain. The CDR3 has 13 amino acids. The ends were cut back, 4 bases at V and 2 bases at J, with 11 bases in the middle. CDR1 is SQVTM and CDR2 is ANQGSEA in the germline V gene. Here the CDR3 reads CSVVGGAQETQYF. CDR3 DNA sequence: TGCAGCGTTGTTGGCGGCGCGCAAGAGACCCAGTACTTC.